The source of this T cell receptor beta chain is a study of blood T cell repertoires in COVID-19. V lost 0 bases and J lost 0, with 16 bases in between. The germline CDR1 and CDR2 sequences are SGHRS and YFSETQ. The CDR3 contains 19 residues. TCRdb's copy holds only in-frame clones and misses some; the assay was immunoSEQ multiplex PCR. The table shows about 210,000 clones, with about 90% occurring only once. The chain recombines TRBV5-1 with TRBJ2-6; D uncertain. Sequencing input: peripheral blood. This receptor was obtained from a man younger than 40 with acute or convalescent COVID-19. Written as DNA, the CDR3 is TGCGCCAGCAGCTTGGTCGGTTGGCAGACTTACTCTGGGGCCAACGTCCTGACTTTC. Amino acid sequence: CASSLVGWQTYSGANVLTF.